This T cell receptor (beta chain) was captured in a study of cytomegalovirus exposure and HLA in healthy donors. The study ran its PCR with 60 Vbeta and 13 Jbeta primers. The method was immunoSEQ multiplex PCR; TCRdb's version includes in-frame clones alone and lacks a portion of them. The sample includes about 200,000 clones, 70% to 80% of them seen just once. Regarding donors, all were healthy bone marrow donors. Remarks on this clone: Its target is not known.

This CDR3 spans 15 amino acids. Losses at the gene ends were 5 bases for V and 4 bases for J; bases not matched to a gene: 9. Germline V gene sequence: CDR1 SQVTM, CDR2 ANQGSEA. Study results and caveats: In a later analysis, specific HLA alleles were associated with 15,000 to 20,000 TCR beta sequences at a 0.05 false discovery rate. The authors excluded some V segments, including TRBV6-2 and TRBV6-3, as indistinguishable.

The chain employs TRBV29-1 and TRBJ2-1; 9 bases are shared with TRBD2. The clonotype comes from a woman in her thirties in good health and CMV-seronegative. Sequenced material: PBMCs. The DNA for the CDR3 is TGCAGCGTTTCCGTAGGTAGCGGGGGTTACAATGAGCAGTTCTTC. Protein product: CSVSVGSGGYNEQFF.